This T cell receptor (beta chain) was documented in a study of OX40 agonist ivuxolimab in advanced cancers. Some clones are missing from TCRdb's copy, which holds only in-frame ones; the method was immunoSEQ multiplex PCR. The repertoire consists of some 100,000 clones, with about nine tenths occurring once and the leading ten covering around 2%. Study observations and caveats: Partial responders at 0.1-3.0 mg/kg showed near-lowest clonal expansion. Researchers report that CD8+ T cells had, on average, more expanded clones than CD4+. A proportion of nonresponders additionally exhibited low normalized T-cell clonal expansion. Circulating CD4+ and CD8+ T cells showed clonal expansion by week 6 at 0.1 to 3.0 mg/kg.

About this clone: Antigen specificity is unknown.

Germline assignment: CDR1 SGHTS and CDR2 YDEGEE. V was cut by 4 bases and J by 5 bases, with 15 bases left in between. The CDR3 runs to 14 residues. This chain uses TRBV5-8 with TRBJ2-5; D perhaps matches TRBD2 (6 bases). This TCR was recovered from an adult with an advanced solid tumor such as melanoma, head and neck, liver or kidney cancer. Sample: CD4+ or CD8+ T cells sorted from blood, taken in a trial of the OX40 agonist ivuxolimab. The CDR3 is CASSPGGGMETQYF. The CDR3 DNA sequence: TGTGCCAGCAGCCCTGGTGGGGGGATGGAGACCCAGTACTTC.